A selection of T cell receptor beta chains follows, all from one sample in a study of T cells in Graves' hyperthyroidism and ophthalmopathy. TCRdb ran MiXCR on the multiplex PCR reads and lists one entry per CDR3 protein. The sample has about half a million distinct CDR3 sequences; 15% to 20% are singletons. Source material: blood. The receptors were sampled from a woman under 40 with Graves' ophthalmopathy. The conserved cysteine and the conserved F or W are not part of the CDR3 here. Size is omitted from some rows. Given values are once, few, many or a class for expanded clones.

j_call,v_call,clone_size,cdr3_aa
TRBJ2-1,TRBV20-1,many,SAKVPLAGVFYNEQF
TRBJ1-5,TRBV18,many,ASSPPGRGRNQPQH
TRBJ1-1,TRBV5-1,many,ASRMNRVTGTEAF
TRBJ2-3,TRBV30,many,AWCHGLAGDTDTQY
TRBJ1-4,TRBV5-1,many,ASSLLYRVANEKLF
TRBJ2-4,TRBV7-2,many,ASSLAGDLNIQY
TRBJ2-2,TRBV20-1,few,SAHKDYHTGELF
TRBJ2-5,TRBV3-1,many,ASSQASSTETQY
TRBJ2-2,TRBV7-2,few,ASSLALIAGVVTGELF
TRBJ2-7,TRBV20-1,many,SARVGTGTYEQY
TRBJ2-7,TRBV13,few,ASSYRDKTYEQY
TRBJ2-5,TRBV15,-,ATSRSQETQY
TRBJ2-7,TRBV7-8,few,ASSQDSFYEQY
TRBJ2-3,TRBV18,many,ASSPLATSTDTQY
TRBJ2-4,TRBV6-2/TRBV6-3,few,ASSWGDRGLNIQY
TRBJ1-1,TRBV12-3/TRBV12-4,-,ASSSSGNTEPF
TRBJ2-5,TRBV7-9,many,ASSFVGSGQETQY
TRBJ1-5,TRBV10-3,-,AISRGRGDSNQPQH
TRBJ2-1,TRBV10-1,few,ASRGRTSGRAGPSGEQF
TRBJ2-5,TRBV3-1,many,ASSQDVGLAGNGETQY
TRBJ2-7,TRBV20-1,many,SAGPGLADYEQY
TRBJ2-1,TRBV29-1,many,SGNGGRTHEQF
TRBJ1-6,TRBV5-6,few,ASSKGHEHSPLH
TRBJ1-4,TRBV5-5,-,ASNRRLDAATNEKLF
TRBJ1-1,TRBV7-2,few,ASSGRQGMNTEAF
TRBJ2-3,TRBV7-9,-,ASSPRGGGADTQY
TRBJ1-6,TRBV28,many,ASSLGGRKNSPLH
TRBJ2-3,TRBV6-1,many,ASSEAAVSSTDTQY
TRBJ2-1,TRBV12-5,-,ASGLVLGGGPSYNGQF
TRBJ1-1,TRBV9,-,AISATGGTTEAF
TRBJ2-5,TRBV15,few,ATSRERGGKYQETQY
TRBJ2-7,TRBV5-4,few,ASSAELAGEQY
TRBJ2-6,TRBV14,-,ASSQESVWANVLT
TRBJ2-1,TRBV5-4,few,ASSSGGGHNEQF
TRBJ1-5,TRBV12-3/TRBV12-4,many,ASTPGTGRNQPQH
TRBJ2-2,TRBV4-2,-,ASSHGQHNTGELF
TRBJ2-7,TRBV28,few,ASREGSSSYEQY
TRBJ1-2,TRBV18,many,ASSGQGARDYGYT
TRBJ2-2,TRBV6-2/TRBV6-3,-,ASSYATGAATGELF
TRBJ2-6,TRBV18,many,ASSPDGAGANVLT
TRBJ1-5,TRBV7-9,few,ASSDRDRPSQPQH
TRBJ2-3,TRBV14,few,ASSQQAGGLSGRGTQY
TRBJ2-4,TRBV11-2,many,ASSLDDRSKNIQY
TRBJ2-3,TRBV20-1,-,SAGDARLSGGRAVTDTQY
TRBJ2-1,TRBV6-1,few,ASRRSGLDEQF
TRBJ2-6,TRBV25-1,-,ASSAHYRGPANVLT
TRBJ1-2,TRBV29-1,-,SVGRDYGYT
TRBJ2-3,TRBV7-9,many,ASSPPSSSTDTQY
TRBJ2-5,TRBV4-2,-,ASSQDQKTGGETQY
TRBJ1-1,TRBV4-3,-,ASSRGRTEAF
TRBJ2-4,TRBV5-5,-,ASSSPANKNIQY
TRBJ2-7,TRBV11-2,many,ASSWDTYEQY
TRBJ2-2,TRBV27,-,ASSLRAGIIAGELF
TRBJ1-2,TRBV3-1,many,ASSQERAGSGT
TRBJ2-7,TRBV9,once,TSSVGEGRTYEQY
TRBJ2-2,TRBV4-1,-,ASSQPTSGRGGELF
TRBJ2-5,TRBV20-1,many,SARSAWQETQY
TRBJ2-2,TRBV6-2/TRBV6-3,-,ASIPDPAAGELF